This T cell receptor (beta chain) was obtained from a study of blood T cell repertoires in COVID-19. Study in general: There were acute and convalescent COVID-19 samples, and they came from the United States, Italy and Spain.

Patients from Seattle were sampled longitudinally, starting during active infection. This clone appeared once. Original data processing: Amplifying reference gene primers gave estimates of nucleated cell counts. Assay used: immunoSEQ multiplex PCR; TCRdb lists only in-frame clones, some missing. V, J and clone size derive from that table, while D and trimming were established from the DNA sequence. The sample holds some 220,000 clones, 65% to 90% seen once. Germline CDR1 and CDR2: SNHLY and FYNNEI. CDR3 length equals 13 residues. V gave up 8 bases and J gave up 1 base, with 9 bases separating them. What was sequenced was peripheral blood. The chain has TRBV2 and TRBJ2-1; D is perhaps TRBD1 (5 bases). This TCR derives from a woman aged 70-85 years with COVID-19, enrolled during active disease. As DNA, the CDR3 is TGTGCCAGCCTGCAGGGATCCTACAATGAGCAGTTCTTC. Residues: CASLQGSYNEQFF. Combining the CDR3 with reference TRBV2 and TRBJ2-1 gives the whole variable domain EPEVTQTPSHQVTQMGQEVILRCVPISNHLYFYWYRQILGQKVEFLVSFYNNEISEKSEIFDDQFSVERPDGSNFTLKIRSTKLEDSAMYFCASLQGSYNEQFFGPGTRLTVL.